What follows are 12 T cell receptor beta chains derived from one specimen sequenced in a study of chemoradiotherapy in HPV16-positive cancers. Sequenced by immunoSEQ multiplex PCR; TCRdb stores in-frame clones only, minus some. The sample has approximately 10,000 clones, around 80% seen once; the top ten hold about 2%. The specimen was collected from a patient who underwent chemoradiotherapy. The source is a human donor with HPV-associated anogenital cancer.

V gene TRBV4-3 combines with J gene TRBJ2-7; D possibly corresponds to TRBD1 (5 bases). Germline CDR1 and CDR2: LGHNA and YSLEER. CDR3 length equals 14 residues. With 1 base removed from V and 4 bases from J, the gap between germline ends came to 11 bases. The CDR3 loop reads CASSQVGARYEQYF. Written as DNA, the CDR3 is TGCGCCAGCAGCCAAGTAGGGGCCAGATACGAGCAGTACTTC.

This sequence joins TRBV25-1 and TRBJ1-2, with D possibly TRBD1 on 6 matching bases. This CDR3 contains 12 residues. In germline, CDR1 is MGHDK, CDR2 SYGVNS. Deletions cut 5 bases from V and 8 bases from J, with 12 bases between. This chain's CDR3 is CASSSQGGGYTF. The CDR3 DNA sequence: TGTGCCAGCAGTTCACAGGGAGGCGGCTACACCTTC.

This clone was counted between two and nine times. The chain couples TRBV10-3 to TRBJ1-2; 7 bases line up with TRBD1. The CDR3 loop spans 12 amino acids. Trimming removed 9 bases from V and 6 bases from J; junction bases left unmatched: 7. The germline CDR1 and CDR2 sequences are ENHRY and SYGVKD. CDR3 coding DNA: TGTGCCATAGGAGGGGGCAAGGATGGCTACACCTTC. Protein product: CAIGGGKDGYTF.

The CDR3 DNA follows: TGTGCCAGCAGCTTCCTCGGGGGAACCTACGAGCAGTACTTC. Translated: CASSFLGGTYEQYF. The chain carries TRBV7-9 and TRBJ2-7; D perhaps matches TRBD2 (6 bases). Trimming left V 3 bases short and J 2 bases short, with 11 bases between. CDR3 length: 14 amino acids. Germline assignment: CDR1 SEHNR and CDR2 FQNEAQ (reference sequence).

The chain combines TRBV4-3 with TRBJ2-2; 8 bases fit TRBD1. V gave up 1 base and J gave up 6 bases; unmatched junction bases: 10. This CDR3 has 17 residues. The germline gives CDR1 LGHNA, CDR2 YSLEER. The CDR3 protein is CASSQVPGTGFAGELFF. The CDR3, as DNA: TGCGCCAGCAGCCAAGTACCCGGGACAGGTTTCGCCGGGGAGCTGTTTTTT.

The chain carries TRBV5-8 and TRBJ1-2; 10 nucleotides match TRBD1. V shed 5 bases, J shed 13 bases, and the junction held 14 bases outside the gene matches. Germline V gives CDR1 SGHTS, CDR2 YDEGEE. The CDR3 sequence is 14 residues long. CDR3 in amino acids: CASSRTMGQGSFTF. DNA of the CDR3: TGTGCCAGCAGTAGAACCATGGGACAGGGGTCTTTCACCTTC. The full variable domain, rest sourced from reference TRBV5-8 and TRBJ1-2, is EAGVTQSPTHLIKTRGQQATLRCSPISGHTSVYWYQQALGLGLQFLLWYDEGEERNRGNFPPRFSGRQFPNYSSELNVNALELEDSALYLCASSRTMGQGSFTFGSGTRLTVV.

Here the CDR3 DNA reads TGTGCCAGCAGCCGTCAACTAGCGAGCACAGATACGCAGTATTTT. Residues: CASSRQLASTDTQYF. V and J are TRBV14 and TRBJ2-3; 7 bases are shared with TRBD2. Germline-derived CDR1 and CDR2 are SGHDN and FVKESK. The CDR3 runs 15 residues. The J segment lost 0 bases and the V segment lost 4 bases, leaving 4 bases of the junction unmatched.

The chain uses TRBV5-1 and TRBJ1-1, with D tentatively TRBD1 (5 bases). Germline V lookup: CDR1 SGHRS, CDR2 YFSETQ. V lost 0 bases to trimming and J lost 5 bases, with 8 bases between them. The CDR3 totals 13 residues. Here the CDR3 DNA reads TGCGCCAGCAGCTTGGATGGGGGGACTGAAGCTTTCTTT. This codes for CASSLDGGTEAFF.

The rearrangement links TRBV9 to TRBJ1-4; no reliable D call. Germline V lookup: CDR1 SGDLS, CDR2 YYNGEE. V dropped 4 bases and J dropped 3 bases, with 13 bases sitting between them. The CDR3 runs to 15 residues. The CDR3 DNA reads as TGTGCCAGCAGCCCAAATCCGGGTCCTAATGAAAAACTGTTTTTT. It codes for CASSPNPGPNEKLFF.

The chain links TRBV9 to TRBJ2-2; perhaps D is TRBD1 or TRBD2 (7 bases each). V was trimmed by 3 bases and J by 1 base, leaving 19 bases between them. Germline assignment: CDR1 SGDLS and CDR2 YYNGEE. The CDR3 is made up of 18 amino acids. The CDR3: CASSATLGGGQNTGELFF. CDR3 DNA sequence: TGTGCCAGCAGCGCAACCCTGGGAGGGGGCCAGAACACCGGGGAGCTGTTTTTT. Supplemented by reference TRBV9 and TRBJ2-2, the full variable domain reads DSGVTQTPKHLITATGQRVTLRCSPRSGDLSVYWYQQSLDQGLQFLIQYYNGEERAKGNILERFSAQQFPDLHSELNLSSLELGDSALYFCASSATLGGGQNTGELFFGEGSRLTVL.

J is TRBJ1-1 and V is TRBV4-2, with D hard to call. The CDR3 covers 13 residues. The V gene lost 0 bases and the J gene lost 5 bases, with 7 bases spanning the gap. CDR1 is LGHNA and CDR2 is YNFKEQ in the germline V gene. CDR3 amino acids: CASSQDEVTEAFF. CDR3 nucleotide sequence: TGTGCCAGCAGCCAAGACGAAGTGACTGAAGCTTTCTTT.

This chain uses TRBV29-1 with TRBJ1-1, with D tentatively TRBD1 (5 bases). The CDR3 spans 14 residues. Germline V gives CDR1 SQVTM, CDR2 ANQGSEA. V gave up 2 bases and J gave up 0 bases, with 10 bases separating them. Written as DNA, the CDR3 is TGCAGCGTTGAACCGACAGCTATGAACACTGAAGCTTTCTTT. This codes for CSVEPTAMNTEAFF.